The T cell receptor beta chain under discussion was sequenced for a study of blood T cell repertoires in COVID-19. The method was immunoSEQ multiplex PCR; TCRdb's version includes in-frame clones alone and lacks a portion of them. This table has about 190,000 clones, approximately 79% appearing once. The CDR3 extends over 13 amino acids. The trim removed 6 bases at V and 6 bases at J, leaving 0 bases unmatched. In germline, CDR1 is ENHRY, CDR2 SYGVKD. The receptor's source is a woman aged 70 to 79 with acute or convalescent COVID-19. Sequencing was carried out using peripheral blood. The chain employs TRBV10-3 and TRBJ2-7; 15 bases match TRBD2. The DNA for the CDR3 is TGTGCCATCAGGGGACTAGCGGGAGGCGAGCAGTACTTC. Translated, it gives CAIRGLAGGEQYF.